Below, 21 T cell receptor beta chains from the same sample are listed, as sequenced in a study of T cell changes during pregnancy in multiple sclerosis (dated 2019 in TCRdb). Library construction relied on the immunoSEQ multiplex PCR assay. Held by TCRdb, this immuneACCESS table contains in-frame sequences only and omits some clones. Under half of the omission traces to an unresolved V gene where checked; the cause of the rest is unknown. This sample lists 35,000 to 40,000 clones; roughly nine tenths were detected once. The ten largest make up roughly 5.4% of the sample. Sequencing used peripheral blood, obtained in the third trimester of pregnancy. The source of these receptors is a female donor in good health, enrolled as a control in a pregnancy study.

V is TRBV19 and J is TRBJ1-1; 9 bases agree with TRBD1. CDR1 LNHDA and CDR2 SQIVND come from the germline V gene (reference sequence). The length of the CDR3 is 16 residues. J gave up 4 bases and V 6 bases, and 12 bases lay outside the gene matches. Here the CDR3 DNA reads TGTGCCAGTAGAAGGAATACCGGACAGGGGAGCACTGAAGCTTTCTTT. Translating it yields CASRRNTGQGSTEAFF. Variable domain in full (rest from reference TRBV19 and TRBJ1-1): DGGITQSPKYLFRKEGQNVTLSCEQNLNHDAMYWYRQDPGQGLRLIYYSQIVNDFQKGDIAEGYSVSREKKESFPLTVTSAQKNPTAFYLCASRRNTGQGSTEAFFGQGTRLTVV.

J is TRBJ1-1 and V is TRBV28; TRBD1 matches at 7 bases. J was trimmed by 2 bases and V by 10 bases; bases with no gene match: 19. This CDR3 is 17 amino acids long. Germline CDR1 is MDHEN and CDR2 is SYDVKM. CDR3 DNA: TGTGCCACCCTGACCGGGACAGCCCTACTCGGAAACACTGAAGCTTTCTTT. Encoded protein: CATLTGTALLGNTEAFF.

This clone was observed a handful of times. This rearrangement joins TRBV4-1 to TRBJ2-7; TRBD1 might be the D (6 bases). From germline, CDR1 is MGHRA and CDR2 YSYEKL. The CDR3 covers 15 residues. Trimming stripped 1 base from V and 2 bases from J, with 12 bases between. The CDR3 DNA reads TGCGCCAGCAGCCAAGTCGCAGGGGCCCCCTACGAGCAGTACTTC. Its protein product is CASSQVAGAPYEQYF.

V usage is TRBV9 and J usage is TRBJ2-3, with 9 bases fitting TRBD1. Germline values: CDR1 SGDLS, CDR2 YYNGEE. The CDR3 extends over 14 amino acids. Germline trimming cut 5 bases from V and 2 bases from J; bases unmatched to any gene: 3. The CDR3 sequence: CASSGTGHTDTQYF. DNA of the CDR3: TGTGCCAGCAGTGGGACAGGGCACACAGATACGCAGTATTTT. The entire variable domain, with the rest obtained from reference TRBV9 and TRBJ2-3, is as follows: DSGVTQTPKHLITATGQRVTLRCSPRSGDLSVYWYQQSLDQGLQFLIQYYNGEERAKGNILERFSAQQFPDLHSELNLSSLELGDSALYFCASSGTGHTDTQYFGPGTRLTVL.

The CDR3 bases are TGTGCCACCATGGCAGGGGGGAACACTGAAGCTTTCTTT. Residues: CATMAGGNTEAFF. The rearrangement links TRBV15 to TRBJ1-1, with 7 bases identical to TRBD1. The J segment lost 1 base and the V segment lost 7 bases, leaving 3 bases of the junction unmatched. The CDR3 extends over 13 amino acids. Germline CDR1 and CDR2: LNHNV and YYDKDF (reference sequence).

The V and J genes are TRBV25-1 and TRBJ2-1, with TRBD2 matching 10 bases. This CDR3 contains 16 residues. Looked up from germline, CDR1 is MGHDK and CDR2 is SYGVNS. Trimming took 3 bases from V and 2 from J; bases not matched to a gene: 4. In DNA form, the CDR3 reads TGTGCCAGCAGTGACCCCGGGACTAGCGCCTACAATGAGCAGTTCTTC. This encodes CASSDPGTSAYNEQFF.

This rearrangement joins TRBV7-2 to TRBJ1-5; maybe TRBD1 (6 bases). The CDR3 sequence is 13 residues long. Per the germline V gene, CDR1 is SGHTA and CDR2 is FQGNSA. V was trimmed by 4 bases and J by 3 bases, leaving 7 bases between them. This CDR3 reads CASSWTVNQPQHF. The DNA of the CDR3 is TGTGCCAGCAGCTGGACAGTCAATCAGCCCCAGCATTTT.

The CDR3 nucleotides read TGTGCCAGCTCCTATCTTCGACCGGGGACAGGGGGAGGAAACACCATATATTTT. Its protein is CASSYLRPGTGGGNTIYF. V usage is TRBV28 and J usage is TRBJ1-3, with 11 bases aligning to TRBD1. This CDR3 has 18 residues. V was clipped by 8 bases and J by 4 bases; unmatched bases: 16. The V gene's germline CDR1 is MDHEN and CDR2 SYDVKM.

V and J are TRBV19 and TRBJ1-1; 7 nucleotides match TRBD1. CDR1 is LNHDA, CDR2 SQIVND, per germline (reference sequence). After removal of 2 bases from V and 5 bases from J, the junction contained 20 bases not matched to a gene. CDR3 size: 19 residues. The CDR3 DNA is TGTGCCAGTAGTATACTCCGGCGTAATTCCGACAGGGCCAAAACTGAAGCTTTCTTT. Translated: CASSILRRNSDRAKTEAFF.

The chain combines TRBV5-5 with TRBJ1-1; TRBD1 matches 10 bases. CDR1 SGHKS and CDR2 YYEKEE come from the germline V gene (reference sequence). The V segment lost 2 bases and the J segment 0 bases; nucleotides outside the gene matches: 4. The CDR3 loop spans 16 amino acids. In DNA, the CDR3 is TGTGCCAGCAGCTTAGGACAGGGGGGATTGAACACTGAAGCTTTCTTT. Residues: CASSLGQGGLNTEAFF.

The gene calls are TRBV25-1 and TRBJ1-3; the D gene is possibly TRBD1 (6 bases). CDR3 size: 14 residues. CDR1 and CDR2 (germline): MGHDK, SYGVNS. V dropped 4 bases and J dropped 2 bases, with 9 bases sitting between them. The CDR3 DNA sequence: TGTGCCAGCAGTGCTACAGGGACTGGAAACACCATATATTTT. This codes for CASSATGTGNTIYF.

CDR3 coding DNA: TGTGCCAGCAGCTTATCGGGGAGTGCTTTAAATTCACCCCTCCACTTT. This sequence encodes CASSLSGSALNSPLHF. The chain has TRBV7-9 and TRBJ1-6; no definite D call. Germline V CDR1 and CDR2: SEHNR, FQNEAQ (reference sequence). The CDR3 covers 16 residues. V was cut by 2 bases and J by 7 bases, with 15 bases left in between.

This chain uses TRBV18 with TRBJ2-2; 8 bases fit TRBD2. CDR3 length: 16 amino acids. CDR1 and CDR2 (germline): KGHSH, LQKENI. J gave up 1 base and V 3 bases, and 4 bases lay outside the gene matches. The CDR3 here is CASSPVLAGNTGELFF. The CDR3 DNA follows: TGTGCCAGCTCACCGGTCCTAGCGGGGAACACCGGGGAGCTGTTTTTT.

The V call is TRBV7-8, the J call TRBJ2-7; TRBD2 might be the D (5 bases). The V gene lost 4 bases and the J gene lost 4 bases, with 8 bases spanning the gap. This CDR3 comprises 12 residues. In germline, CDR1 is SGHVS, CDR2 FQNEAQ. The DNA for the CDR3 is TGTGCCAGCAGCTCCAGAGGGTACGAGCAGTACTTC. Translating gives CASSSRGYEQYF.

This clone came up once. V is TRBV19 and J is TRBJ2-6; tentatively, D is TRBD2 (6 bases). Per germline, CDR1 LNHDA and CDR2 SQIVND (reference sequence). With 3 bases removed from V and 0 bases from J, the gap between germline ends came to 9 bases. There are 16 residues in the CDR3. For the CDR3, the DNA is TGTGCCAGTAGTATCGGGAGCCGCTCTGGGGCCAACGTCCTGACTTTC. This encodes CASSIGSRSGANVLTF.

The chain employs TRBV30 and TRBJ2-3; TRBD2 is a possible D gene (5 bases). Trimming left V 0 bases short and J 3 bases short, with 13 bases between. The germline CDR1 and CDR2 sequences are GTSNPN and SVGIG (reference sequence). The CDR3 runs 15 residues. CDR3 nucleotides: TGTGCCTGGAGTGTAACGGACTGGGGAACAGATACGCAGTATTTT. This sequence encodes CAWSVTDWGTDTQYF.

The rearrangement uses TRBV6-4 and TRBJ2-1; D perhaps matches TRBD2 (6 bases). The CDR3 is made up of 13 amino acids. The germline V gene encodes CDR1 MRHNA and CDR2 SNTAGT. Deletions cut 5 bases from V and 6 bases from J, with 11 bases between. CDR3: CASSRGTANEQFF. In nucleotides, the CDR3 is TGTGCCAGCAGTCGCGGGACTGCCAATGAGCAGTTCTTC.

Turning to this clone: Other nucleotide sequences from this sample produce the same CDR3. This chain joins TRBV6-1 and TRBJ1-1; D is undetermined. Germline values: CDR1 MNHNS, CDR2 SASEGT. There are 12 residues in the CDR3. Trimming stripped 5 bases from V and 5 bases from J, with 9 bases between. CDR3 bases: TGTGCCAGCAGTACCCGAGGGACTGAAGCTTTCTTT. Protein sequence: CASSTRGTEAFF.

The chain combines TRBV9 with TRBJ1-2, with D perhaps matching TRBD1 (6 bases). V was cut by 2 bases and J by 6 bases, with 23 bases left in between. The germline V gene encodes CDR1 SGDLS and CDR2 YYNGEE. CDR3 length equals 17 residues. The CDR3 loop reads CASSVKLTPTGRDGYTF. Here the CDR3 DNA reads TGTGCCAGCAGCGTGAAACTTACCCCCACAGGGAGGGATGGCTACACCTTC.

The chain employs TRBV7-9 and TRBJ2-1; 8 bases match TRBD2. V was clipped by 5 bases and J by 4 bases; unmatched bases: 13. CDR1 and CDR2 (germline): SEHNR, FQNEAQ (reference sequence). This CDR3 spans 17 amino acids. The CDR3, as DNA: TGTGCCAGCAGCCCAAGACGGGCTAGCGGGTGGTACAATGAGCAGTTCTTC. This sequence encodes CASSPRRASGWYNEQFF. The full variable domain, its missing parts supplied by reference TRBV7-9 and TRBJ2-1, is DTGVSQNPRHKITKRGQNVTFRCDPISEHNRLYWYRQTLGQGPEFLTYFQNEAQLEKSRLLSDRFSAERPKGSFSTLEIQRTEQGDSAMYLCASSPRRASGWYNEQFFGPGTRLTVL.

Here the CDR3 reads CASTTVGGGYGYTF. DNA of the CDR3: TGTGCCAGCACCACCGTGGGAGGGGGGTATGGCTACACCTTC. The V and J genes are TRBV5-4 and TRBJ1-2, with D possibly TRBD1 on 6 matching bases. The length of the CDR3 is 14 residues. Trimming took 6 bases from V and 5 from J, leaving 17 bases between them. Germline V CDR1 and CDR2: SGHNT, YYREEE (reference sequence).